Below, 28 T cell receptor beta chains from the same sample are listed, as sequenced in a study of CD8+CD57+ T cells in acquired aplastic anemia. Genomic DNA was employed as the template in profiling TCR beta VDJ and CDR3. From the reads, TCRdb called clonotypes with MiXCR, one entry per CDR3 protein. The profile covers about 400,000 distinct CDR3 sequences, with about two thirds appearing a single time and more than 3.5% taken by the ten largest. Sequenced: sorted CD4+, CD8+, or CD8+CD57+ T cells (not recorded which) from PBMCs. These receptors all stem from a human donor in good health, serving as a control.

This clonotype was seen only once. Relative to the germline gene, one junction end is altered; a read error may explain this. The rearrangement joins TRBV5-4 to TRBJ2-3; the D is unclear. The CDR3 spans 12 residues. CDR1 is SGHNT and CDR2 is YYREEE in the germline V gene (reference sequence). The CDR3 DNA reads TGTGCCAGCAGCTTTCGCGACAATACGCAGTATTTC. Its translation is CASSFRDNTQYF.

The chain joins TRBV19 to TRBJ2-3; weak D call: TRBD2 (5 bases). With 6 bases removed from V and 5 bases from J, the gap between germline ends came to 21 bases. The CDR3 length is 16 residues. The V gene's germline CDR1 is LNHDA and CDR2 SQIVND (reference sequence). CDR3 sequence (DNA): TGTGCCAGTAGCCCACTTAATCCGAGGGTTGGAGATACGCAGTATTTT. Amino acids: CASSPLNPRVGDTQYF.

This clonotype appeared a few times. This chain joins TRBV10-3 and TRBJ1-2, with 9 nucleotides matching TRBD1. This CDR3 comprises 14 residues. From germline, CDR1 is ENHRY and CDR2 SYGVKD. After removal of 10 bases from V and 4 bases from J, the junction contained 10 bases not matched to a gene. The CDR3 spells CATHRTGEGYGYTF. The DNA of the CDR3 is TGTGCCACCCACCGGACAGGGGAGGGCTATGGCTACACCTTC.

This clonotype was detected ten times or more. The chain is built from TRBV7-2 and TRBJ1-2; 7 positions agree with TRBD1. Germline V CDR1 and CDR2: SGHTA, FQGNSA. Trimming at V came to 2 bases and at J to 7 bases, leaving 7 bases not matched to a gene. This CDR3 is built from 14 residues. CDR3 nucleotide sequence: TGTGCCAGCAGCTTATCTACAGGGACAGTTGGCTACACCTTC. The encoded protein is CASSLSTGTVGYTF. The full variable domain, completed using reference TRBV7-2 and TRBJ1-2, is GAGVSQSPSNKVTEKGKDVELRCDPISGHTALYWYRQSLGQGLEFLIYFQGNSAPDKSGLPSDRFSAERTGGSVSTLTIQRTQQEDSAVYLCASSLSTGTVGYTFGSGTRLTVV.

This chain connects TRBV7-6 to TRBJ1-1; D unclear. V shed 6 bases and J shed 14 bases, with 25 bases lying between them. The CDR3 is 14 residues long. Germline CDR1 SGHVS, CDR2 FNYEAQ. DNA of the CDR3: TGTGCCAGCAGTCAAACGCGGTCCTGTGGCTACACCTTCTTT. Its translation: CASSQTRSCGYTFF.

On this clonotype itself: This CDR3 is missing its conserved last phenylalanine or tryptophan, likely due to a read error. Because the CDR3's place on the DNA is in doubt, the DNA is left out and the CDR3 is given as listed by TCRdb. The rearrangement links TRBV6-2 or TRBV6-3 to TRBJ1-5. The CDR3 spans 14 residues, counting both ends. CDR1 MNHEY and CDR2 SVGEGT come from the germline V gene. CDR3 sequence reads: CASSRTRNNQPPHT.

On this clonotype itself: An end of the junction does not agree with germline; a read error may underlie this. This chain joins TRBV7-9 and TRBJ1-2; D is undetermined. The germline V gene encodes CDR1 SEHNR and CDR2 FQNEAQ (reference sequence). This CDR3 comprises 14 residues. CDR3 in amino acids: CASSLAAQETQYFF. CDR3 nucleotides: TGTGCCAGCAGCTTGGCAGCTCAAGAGACCCAGTACTTCTTC.

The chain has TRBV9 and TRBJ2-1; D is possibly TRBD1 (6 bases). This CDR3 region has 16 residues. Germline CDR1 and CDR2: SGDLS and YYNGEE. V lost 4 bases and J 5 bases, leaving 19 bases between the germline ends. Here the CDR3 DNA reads TGTGCCAGCAGCCCTACCGACAGGACAGCACACAATGAGCAGTTCTTC. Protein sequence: CASSPTDRTAHNEQFF.

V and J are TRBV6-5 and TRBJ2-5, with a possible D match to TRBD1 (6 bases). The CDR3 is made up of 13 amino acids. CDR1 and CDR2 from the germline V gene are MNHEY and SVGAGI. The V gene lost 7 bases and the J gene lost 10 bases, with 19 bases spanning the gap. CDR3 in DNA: TGTGCCAGCACCGATCCACTCGCCAGGGGCCAGTACTTC. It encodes CASTDPLARGQYF.

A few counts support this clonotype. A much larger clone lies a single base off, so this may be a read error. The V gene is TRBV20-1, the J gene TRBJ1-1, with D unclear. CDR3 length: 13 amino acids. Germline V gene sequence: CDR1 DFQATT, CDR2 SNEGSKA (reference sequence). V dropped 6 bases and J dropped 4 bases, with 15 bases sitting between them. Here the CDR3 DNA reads TGCAGTGCCGGGCCCGCTGGTAGCACTGAAGCTTTCTTT. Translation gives CSAGPAGSTEAFF.

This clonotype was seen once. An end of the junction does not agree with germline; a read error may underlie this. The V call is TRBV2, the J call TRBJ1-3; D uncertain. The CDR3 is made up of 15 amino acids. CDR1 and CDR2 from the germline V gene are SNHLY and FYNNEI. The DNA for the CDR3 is TGTGCCAGCAGCGTTCCTAGGTGGGTTGGAAACACCAAACATTTT. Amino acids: CASSVPRWVGNTKHF.

DNA of the CDR3: TGTGCCAGCAGCCCCCCCGGTTCGGATACGCAGTATTTT. Translated, it gives CASSPPGSDTQYF. The rearrangement joins TRBV9 to TRBJ2-3; D is unclear. Per germline, CDR1 SGDLS and CDR2 YYNGEE. The length of the CDR3 is 13 residues. Between the trimmed V and J ends, which lost 4 bases and 6 bases, there was a span of 12 bases.

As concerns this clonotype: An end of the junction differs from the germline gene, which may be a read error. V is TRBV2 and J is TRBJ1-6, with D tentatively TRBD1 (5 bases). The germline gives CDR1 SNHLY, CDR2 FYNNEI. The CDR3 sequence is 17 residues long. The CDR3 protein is CAISVSPTGVRSSPLHF. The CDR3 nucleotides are TGTGCCATCAGTGTCTCCCCCACGGGGGTGCGCTCTTCCCCCCTCCACTTT.

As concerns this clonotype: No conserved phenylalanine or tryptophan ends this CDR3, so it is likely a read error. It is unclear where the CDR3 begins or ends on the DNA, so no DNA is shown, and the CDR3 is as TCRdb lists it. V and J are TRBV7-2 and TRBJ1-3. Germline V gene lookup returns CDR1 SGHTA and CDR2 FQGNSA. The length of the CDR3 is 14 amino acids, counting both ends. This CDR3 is CASSPTSGGLTGEL.

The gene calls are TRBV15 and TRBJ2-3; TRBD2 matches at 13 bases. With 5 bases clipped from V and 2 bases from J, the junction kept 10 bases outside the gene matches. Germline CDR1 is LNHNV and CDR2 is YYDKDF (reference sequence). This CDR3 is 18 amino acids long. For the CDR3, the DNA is TGTGCCACCAGCCACCCGGGACTAGCGGGGCCAGTCACAGATACGCAGTATTTT. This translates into CATSHPGLAGPVTDTQYF.

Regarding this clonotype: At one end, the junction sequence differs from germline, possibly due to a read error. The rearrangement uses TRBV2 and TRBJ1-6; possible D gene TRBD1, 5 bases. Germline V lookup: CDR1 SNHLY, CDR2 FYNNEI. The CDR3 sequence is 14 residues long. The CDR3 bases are TGTGACAGCAGTACATGGGACGGTAATCCACCCCTCCACTTT. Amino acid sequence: CDSSTWDGNPPLHF.

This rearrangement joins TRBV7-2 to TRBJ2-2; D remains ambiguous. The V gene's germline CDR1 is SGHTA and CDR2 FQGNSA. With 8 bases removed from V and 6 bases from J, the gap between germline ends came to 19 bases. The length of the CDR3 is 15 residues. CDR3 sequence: CASGPLGGAAGELFF. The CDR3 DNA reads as TGTGCCAGCGGCCCATTAGGTGGTGCGGCCGGGGAGCTGTTTTTT.

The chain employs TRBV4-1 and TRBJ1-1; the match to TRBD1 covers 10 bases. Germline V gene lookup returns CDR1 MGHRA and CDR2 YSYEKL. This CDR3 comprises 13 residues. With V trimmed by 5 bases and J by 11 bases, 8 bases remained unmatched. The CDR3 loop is CASSSDRGSSAFF. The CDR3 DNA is TGCGCCAGCAGCTCGGACAGGGGGAGTTCCGCTTTCTTT.

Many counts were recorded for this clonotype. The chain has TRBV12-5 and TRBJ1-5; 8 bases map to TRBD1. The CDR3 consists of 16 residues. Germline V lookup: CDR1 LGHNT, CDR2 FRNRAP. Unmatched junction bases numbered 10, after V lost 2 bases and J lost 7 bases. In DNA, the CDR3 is TGTGCTAGTGGTTTGTCGGGACAGGCCTATATACAGCCCCAGCATTTT. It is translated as CASGLSGQAYIQPQHF. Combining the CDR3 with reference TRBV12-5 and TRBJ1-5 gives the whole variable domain DARVTQTPRHKVTEMGQEVTMRCQPILGHNTVFWYRQTMMQGLELLAYFRNRAPLDDSGMPKDRFSAEMPDATLATLKIQPSEPRDSAVYFCASGLSGQAYIQPQHFGDGTRLSIL.

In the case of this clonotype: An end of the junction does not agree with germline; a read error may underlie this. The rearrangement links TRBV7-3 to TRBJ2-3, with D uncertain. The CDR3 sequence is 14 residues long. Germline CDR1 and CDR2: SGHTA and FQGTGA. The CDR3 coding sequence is TGTGCCAGCAGCCGTGTATCGAACACCGAGGCGCAGTTTTTT. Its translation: CASSRVSNTEAQFF.

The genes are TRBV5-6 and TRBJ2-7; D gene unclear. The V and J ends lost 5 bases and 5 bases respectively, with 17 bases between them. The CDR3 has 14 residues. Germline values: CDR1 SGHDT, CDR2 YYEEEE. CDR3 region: CASRIYGCNDEQYF. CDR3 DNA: TGTGCCAGCAGGATTTATGGTTGCAATGACGAGCAGTACTTC. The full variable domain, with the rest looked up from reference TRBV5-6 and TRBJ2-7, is DAGVTQSPTHLIKTRGQQVTLRCSPKSGHDTVSWYQQALGQGPQFIFQYYEEEERQRGNFPDRFSGHQFPNYSSELNVNALLLGDSALYLCASRIYGCNDEQYFGPGTRLTVT.

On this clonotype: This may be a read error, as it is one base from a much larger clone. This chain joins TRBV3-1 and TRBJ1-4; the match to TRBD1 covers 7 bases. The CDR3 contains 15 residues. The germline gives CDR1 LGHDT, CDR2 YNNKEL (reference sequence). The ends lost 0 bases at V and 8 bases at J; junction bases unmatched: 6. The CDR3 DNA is TGTGCCAGCAGCCAAGAGGGGACAGCGCAGGAAAAACTGTTTTTT. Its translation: CASSQEGTAQEKLFF.

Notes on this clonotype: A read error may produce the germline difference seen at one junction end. Written as DNA, the CDR3 is TGCGCCAGCAGCCCTAGCGGGGATGAGACCCAGTACTTC. Its protein is CASSPSGDETQYF. This chain links TRBV7-2 with TRBJ2-5; 9 nucleotides match TRBD2. CDR3 size: 13 residues. Germline loops: CDR1 SGHTA, CDR2 FQGNSA.

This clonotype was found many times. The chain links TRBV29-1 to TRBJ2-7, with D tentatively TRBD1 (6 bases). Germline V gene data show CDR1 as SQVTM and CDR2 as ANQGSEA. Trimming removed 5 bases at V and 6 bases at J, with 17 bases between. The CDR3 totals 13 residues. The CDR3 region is CSVTETGSGEQYF. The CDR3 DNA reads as TGCAGCGTTACGGAAACAGGGAGCGGCGAGCAGTACTTC.

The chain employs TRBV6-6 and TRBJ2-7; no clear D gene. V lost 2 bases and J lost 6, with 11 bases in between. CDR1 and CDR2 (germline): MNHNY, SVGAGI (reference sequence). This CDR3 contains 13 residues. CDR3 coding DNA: TGTGCCAGCAGTTACCGGGCAGGCGGCGAGCAGTACTTC. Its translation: CASSYRAGGEQYF.

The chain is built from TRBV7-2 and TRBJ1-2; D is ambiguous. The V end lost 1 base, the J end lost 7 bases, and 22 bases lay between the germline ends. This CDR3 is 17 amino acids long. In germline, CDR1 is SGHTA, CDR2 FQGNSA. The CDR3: CASSLEARTATGAGYTF. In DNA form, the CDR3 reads TGTGCCAGCAGCTTAGAGGCGCGTACAGCAACGGGAGCTGGCTACACCTTC.

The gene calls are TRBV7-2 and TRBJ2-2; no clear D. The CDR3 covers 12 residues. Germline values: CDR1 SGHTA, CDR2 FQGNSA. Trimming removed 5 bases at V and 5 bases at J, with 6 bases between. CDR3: CASSVETGELFF. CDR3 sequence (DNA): TGTGCCAGCAGCGTGGAGACCGGGGAGCTGTTTTTT.

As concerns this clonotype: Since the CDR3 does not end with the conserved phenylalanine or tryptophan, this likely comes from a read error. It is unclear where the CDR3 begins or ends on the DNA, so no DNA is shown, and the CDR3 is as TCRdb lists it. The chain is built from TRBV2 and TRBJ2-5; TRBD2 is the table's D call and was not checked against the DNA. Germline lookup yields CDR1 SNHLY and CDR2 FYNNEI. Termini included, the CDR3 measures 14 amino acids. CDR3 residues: CASSTEVGSPLHFG.